Below, one T cell receptor beta chain is given with its context. The target antigen is unknown. The CDR3 contains 13 residues. Trimming pared 2 bases from V and 1 base from J, leaving 6 bases between. Germline V lookup: CDR1 SGDLS, CDR2 YYNGEE. The data are from a study of memory CD4+ T cells and cytomegalovirus serostatus. Study at large: This sample comes from healthy Belgian adults, under 10 CMV seropositive, approximately 22 seronegative. Findings and limits, study-wide: Each of 67 CMV-associated TCRbeta sequences occurred in one to five individuals.

The sort gate was single viable CD3+CD4+CD8-CD45RO+ cells for memory CD4+ T cells. Positive selection with CD4 microbeads enriched total CD4+ T cells. The authors' processing: Out-of-frame sequences were removed, leaving around 2,000,000 distinct TCRbeta sequences. The data were produced by immunoSEQ multiplex PCR, yet TCRdb's version contains in-frame clones alone and is incomplete. That table gives V, J and clone size, and the DNA gave D and trimming. Of over 35,000 clones listed, around 79% are singletons. The specimen was memory CD4+ T cells from blood. This TCR came from an adult in good health and CMV-seronegative. V usage is TRBV9 and J usage is TRBJ2-5; D not certain. The CDR3 DNA reads TGTGCCAGCAGCGTGCGCAGCCAAGAGACCCAGTACTTC. It translates to CASSVRSQETQYF.